This record covers a single T cell receptor (beta chain). Its antigen is undetermined. Germline V gene lookup returns CDR1 SGHKS and CDR2 YYEKEE (reference sequence). This CDR3 is built from 14 residues. The V end was cut by 4 bases, the J end by 7 bases, with 14 bases between. This specimen comes from a study of response to subunit inactivated influenza vaccine. General study results and limits: After each seasonal influenza vaccination, few new T cells are recruited, the authors suggested.

TCRdb re-derived calls from the RT-PCR reads in MiXCR, one entry per CDR3 protein. The table shows 530,000 or so distinct CDR3 sequences, with about 25% occurring only once. The sequenced sample was CD4+ T cells sorted from PBMCs, obtained 5 days after vaccination. The V call is TRBV5-5, the J call TRBJ2-2; D gene ambiguous. This receptor was obtained from a man aged 50 to 60 who received an inactivated influenza vaccine. The CDR3 DNA reads as TGTGCCAGCAGCCCTTCCAGGCCTGACGGGGAGCTGTTTTTT. Its protein product is CASSPSRPDGELFF.